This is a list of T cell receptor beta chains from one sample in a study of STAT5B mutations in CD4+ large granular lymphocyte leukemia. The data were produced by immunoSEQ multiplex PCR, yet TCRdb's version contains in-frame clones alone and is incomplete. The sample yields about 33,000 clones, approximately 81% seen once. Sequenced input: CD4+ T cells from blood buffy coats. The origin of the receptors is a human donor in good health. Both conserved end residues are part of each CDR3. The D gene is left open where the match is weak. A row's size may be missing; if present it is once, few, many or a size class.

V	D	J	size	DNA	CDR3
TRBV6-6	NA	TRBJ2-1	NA	TGTGCCAGCAGTTCGGGACTCACCCAACCCTACAATGAGCAGTTCTTC	CASSSGLTQPYNEQFF
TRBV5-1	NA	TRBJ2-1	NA	TGCGCCAGCAGCTTGGGAACAGGGTCAGGTCAGAATGAGCAGTTCTTC	CASSLGTGSGQNEQFF
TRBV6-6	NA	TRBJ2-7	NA	TGTGCCAGCAGTTACGGGGGCGAGCAGTACTTC	CASSYGGEQYF
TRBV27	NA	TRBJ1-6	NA	TGTGCCAGCAGTTTCAGGAATTCACCCCTCCACTTT	CASSFRNSPLHF
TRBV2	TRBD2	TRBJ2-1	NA	TGTGCCAGCAGTGAACCCGGGAGGTTCTACAATGAGCAGTTCTTC	CASSEPGRFYNEQFF
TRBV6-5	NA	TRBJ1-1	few	TGTGCCAGCAGCCGCGCATGGGCGGACACTGAAGCTTTCTTT	CASSRAWADTEAFF
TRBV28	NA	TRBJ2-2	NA	TGTGCCGGCGGAGGTTACACCGGGGAGCTGTTTTTT	CAGGGYTGELFF
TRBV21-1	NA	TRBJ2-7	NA	TGTGCCAGCAGCCCCGGCGTAGACTCGGGGGTTCTCTACGAGCAGTACTTC	CASSPGVDSGVLYEQYF
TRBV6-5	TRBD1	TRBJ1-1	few	TGTGCCAGCAGGCCGACAGGGGGCGCATCCACTGAAGCTTTCTTT	CASRPTGGASTEAFF
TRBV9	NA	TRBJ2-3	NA	TGTGCCAGCGAAGCGACGGAGGGGGCATTCAATACGCAGTATTTT	CASEATEGAFNTQYF
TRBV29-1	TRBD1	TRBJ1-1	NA	TGCAGCGTTGCACAACAGGGGGCCGGAACTGAAGCTTTCTTT	CSVAQQGAGTEAFF
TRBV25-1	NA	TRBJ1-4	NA	TGTGCCAGCAGTGAATCAGGGGTTAATGAAAAACTGTTTTTT	CASSESGVNEKLFF
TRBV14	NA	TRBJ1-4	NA	TGTGCCAGCAGCCAAGAAAGCCAGATCCATGAAAAACTGTTTTTT	CASSQESQIHEKLFF
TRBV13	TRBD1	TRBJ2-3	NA	TGTGCCAGCAGCTTAAGGGACAGCCGCACAGATACGCAGTATTTT	CASSLRDSRTDTQYF
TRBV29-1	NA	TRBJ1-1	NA	TGCAGCGTTGTTCAGGGTGCCACTGAAGCTTTCTTT	CSVVQGATEAFF
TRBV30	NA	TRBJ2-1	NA	TGTGCCTGGTCCGTTCCGCCGGGCTACAATGAGCAGTTCTTC	CAWSVPPGYNEQFF
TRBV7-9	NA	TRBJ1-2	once	TGTGCCAGCAGCTTAGTGGAGGGTATTGTCTATGGCTACACCTTC	CASSLVEGIVYGYTF